This TCR beta chain stems from a study of cytomegalovirus exposure and HLA in healthy donors. The V gene's germline CDR1 is SGHVS and CDR2 FQNEAQ. There are 14 residues in the CDR3. General observations from the study: Productive rates of about 90% or about 30% were seen for most TCR beta V segments in an earlier analysis. It has been reported that TCR beta sequences accurately predicted the HLA-A and HLA-B alleles of most subjects. CMV serostatus stood as the only immune exposure information on hand. Association of 16,951 TCR beta sequences with HLA alleles was found at 0.05 false discovery rate in a later analysis.

On this clone: Its antigen is still unknown.

The PCR ran on 60 Vbeta and 13 Jbeta primers. Measured with immunoSEQ multiplex PCR; TCRdb has only the in-frame clones, and not every one. The sample lists about 110,000 clones, roughly 76% occurring once. V gene TRBV7-8 combines with J gene TRBJ2-5, with D tentatively TRBD1 (6 bases). The closer fit of TRBJ2-7 to the DNA end suggests the J call may be wrong. The TCR originated in a man aged 18 to 35 in good health and CMV-seronegative. The source material was PBMCs. The chain's CDR3 is CASSYTGRAYEQYF. In DNA, the CDR3 is TGTGCCAGCAGCTACACAGGGCGAGCCTACGAGCAGTACTTC.